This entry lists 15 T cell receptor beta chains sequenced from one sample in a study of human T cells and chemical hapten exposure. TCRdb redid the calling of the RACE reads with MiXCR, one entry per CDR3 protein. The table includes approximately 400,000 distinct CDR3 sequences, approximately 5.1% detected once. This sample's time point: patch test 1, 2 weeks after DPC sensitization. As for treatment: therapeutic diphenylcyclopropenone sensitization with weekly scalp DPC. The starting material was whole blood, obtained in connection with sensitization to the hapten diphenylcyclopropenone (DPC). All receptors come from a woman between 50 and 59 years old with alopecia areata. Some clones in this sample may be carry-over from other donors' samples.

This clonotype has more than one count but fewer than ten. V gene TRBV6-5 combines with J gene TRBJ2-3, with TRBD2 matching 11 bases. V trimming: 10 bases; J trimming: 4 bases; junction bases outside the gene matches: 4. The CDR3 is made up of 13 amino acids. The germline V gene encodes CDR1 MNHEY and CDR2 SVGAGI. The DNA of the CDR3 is TGTGCCACACTAGCGGGAGAAGCAGATACGCAGTATTTT. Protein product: CATLAGEADTQYF.

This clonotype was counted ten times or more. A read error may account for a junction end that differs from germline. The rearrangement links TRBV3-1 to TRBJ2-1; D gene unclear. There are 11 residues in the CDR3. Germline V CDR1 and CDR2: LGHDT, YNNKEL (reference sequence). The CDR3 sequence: CASSQGLPLIF. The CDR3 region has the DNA TGTGCCAGCAGCCAAGGGCTCCCACTGATCTTC.

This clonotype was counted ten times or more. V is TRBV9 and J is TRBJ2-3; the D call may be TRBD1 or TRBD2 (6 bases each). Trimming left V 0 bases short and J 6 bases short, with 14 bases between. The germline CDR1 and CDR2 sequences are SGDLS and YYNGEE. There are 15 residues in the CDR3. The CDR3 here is CASSVDPTGADTQYF. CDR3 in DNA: TGTGCCAGCAGCGTAGATCCCACGGGGGCCGATACGCAGTATTTT.

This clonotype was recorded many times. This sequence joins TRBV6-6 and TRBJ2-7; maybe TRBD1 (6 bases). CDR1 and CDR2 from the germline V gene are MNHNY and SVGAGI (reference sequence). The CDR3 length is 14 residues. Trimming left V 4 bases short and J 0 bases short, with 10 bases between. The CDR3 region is CASSSRQDSYEQYF. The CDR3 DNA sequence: TGTGCCAGCAGTTCACGACAGGACTCCTACGAGCAGTACTTC.

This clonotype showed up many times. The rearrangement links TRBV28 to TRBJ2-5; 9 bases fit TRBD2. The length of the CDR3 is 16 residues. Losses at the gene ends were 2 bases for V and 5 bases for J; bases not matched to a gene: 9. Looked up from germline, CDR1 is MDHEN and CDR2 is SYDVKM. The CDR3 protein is CASSLSLAGEVETQYF. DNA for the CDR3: TGTGCCAGCAGTTTAAGTTTAGCGGGAGAAGTTGAGACCCAGTACTTC.

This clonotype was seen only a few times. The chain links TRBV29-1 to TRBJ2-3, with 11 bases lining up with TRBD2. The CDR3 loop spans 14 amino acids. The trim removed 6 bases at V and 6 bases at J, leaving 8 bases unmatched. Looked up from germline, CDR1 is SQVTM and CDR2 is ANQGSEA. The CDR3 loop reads CSVLLAGAGDTQYF. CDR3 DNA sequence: TGCAGCGTCCTACTAGCGGGGGCAGGCGATACGCAGTATTTT.

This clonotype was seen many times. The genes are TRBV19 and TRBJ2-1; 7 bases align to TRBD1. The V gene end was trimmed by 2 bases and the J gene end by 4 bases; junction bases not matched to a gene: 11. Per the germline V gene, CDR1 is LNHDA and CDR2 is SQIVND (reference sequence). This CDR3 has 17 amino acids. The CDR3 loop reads CASSITRMGTAYNEQFF. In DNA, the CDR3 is TGTGCCAGTAGTATAACCCGGATGGGGACAGCATACAATGAGCAGTTCTTC.

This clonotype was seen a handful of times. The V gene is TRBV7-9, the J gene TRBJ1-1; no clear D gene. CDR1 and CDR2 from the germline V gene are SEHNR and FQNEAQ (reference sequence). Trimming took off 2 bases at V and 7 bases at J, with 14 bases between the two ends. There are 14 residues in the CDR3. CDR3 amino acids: CASSLSRLVVEAFF. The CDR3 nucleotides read TGTGCCAGCAGCTTATCAAGGCTCGTAGTTGAAGCTTTCTTT.

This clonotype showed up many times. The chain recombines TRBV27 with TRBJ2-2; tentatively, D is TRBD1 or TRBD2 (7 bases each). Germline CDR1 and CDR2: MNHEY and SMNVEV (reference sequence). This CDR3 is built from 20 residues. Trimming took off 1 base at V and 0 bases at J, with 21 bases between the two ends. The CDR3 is CASSLYAGGGLSSNTGELFF. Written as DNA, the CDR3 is TGTGCCAGCAGTTTATATGCAGGGGGAGGGTTATCATCGAACACCGGGGAGCTGTTTTTT.

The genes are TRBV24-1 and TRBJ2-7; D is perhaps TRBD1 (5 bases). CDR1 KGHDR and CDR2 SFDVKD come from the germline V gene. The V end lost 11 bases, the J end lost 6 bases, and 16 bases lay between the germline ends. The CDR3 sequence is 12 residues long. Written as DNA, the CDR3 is TGTGCCAGTGGCCAAGGGGATGGCGAGCAGTACTTC. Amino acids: CASGQGDGEQYF.

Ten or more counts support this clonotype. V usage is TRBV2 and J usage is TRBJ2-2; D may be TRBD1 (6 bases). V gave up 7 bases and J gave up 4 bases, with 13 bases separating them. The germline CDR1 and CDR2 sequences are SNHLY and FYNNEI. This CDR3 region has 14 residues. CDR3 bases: TGTGCCAGCATTAGGGGGAGCCCCACCGGGGAGCTGTTTTTT. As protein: CASIRGSPTGELFF.

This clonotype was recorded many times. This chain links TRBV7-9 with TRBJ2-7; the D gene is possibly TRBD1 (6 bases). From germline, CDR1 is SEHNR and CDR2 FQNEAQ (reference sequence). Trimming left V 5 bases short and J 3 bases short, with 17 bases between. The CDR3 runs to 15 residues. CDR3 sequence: CASSPQTGSLYEQYF. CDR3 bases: TGTGCCAGCAGCCCCCAGACAGGATCTCTCTACGAGCAGTACTTC.

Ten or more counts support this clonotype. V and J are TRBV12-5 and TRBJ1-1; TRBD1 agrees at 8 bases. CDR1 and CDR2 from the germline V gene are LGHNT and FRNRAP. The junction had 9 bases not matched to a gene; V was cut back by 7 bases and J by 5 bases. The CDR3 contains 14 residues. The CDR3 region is CASASQGAGTEAFF. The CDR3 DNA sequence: TGTGCTAGTGCCTCTCAGGGGGCAGGGACTGAAGCTTTCTTT.

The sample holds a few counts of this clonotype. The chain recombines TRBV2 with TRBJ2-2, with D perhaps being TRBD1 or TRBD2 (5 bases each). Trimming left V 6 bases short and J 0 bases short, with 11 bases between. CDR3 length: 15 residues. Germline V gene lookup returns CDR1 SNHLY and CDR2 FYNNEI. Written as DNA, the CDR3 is TGTGCCAGCAGCCCCGAGGGGCCGAACACCGGGGAGCTGTTTTTT. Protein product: CASSPEGPNTGELFF.

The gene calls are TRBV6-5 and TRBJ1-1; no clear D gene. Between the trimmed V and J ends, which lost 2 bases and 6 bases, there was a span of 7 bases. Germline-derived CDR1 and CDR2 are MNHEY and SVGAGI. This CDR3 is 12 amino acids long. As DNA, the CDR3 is TGTGCCAGCAGTTACGGTTCAGCTGAAGCTTTCTTT. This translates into CASSYGSAEAFF.